What follows is one T cell receptor (beta chain) and its context. The antigen remains undetermined. This entry belongs to a study of post-analysis software for immune sequencing data. Across the whole study: Relapsing-remitting, secondary progressive and progressive-relapsing multiple sclerosis were all included among the disease courses.

The library was made from cDNA and included unique molecular identifiers. Input populations of about 0.95 to 11 million T cells gave rise to around 480,000 cDNA molecules. TCRdb redid the calling of the PCR reads with MiXCR, one entry per CDR3 protein. This table has some 700,000 distinct CDR3 sequences, 59% appearing once. The CDR3 length is 13 residues. Trimming removed 0 bases from V and 0 bases from J, with 3 bases in between. Germline CDR1 and CDR2: DFQATT and SNEGSKA (reference sequence). Study findings and constraints: Batch-matched samples strongly co-clustered by F measure. When compared against controls, multiple sclerosis patients showed significantly lower normalized Chao1 diversity. There were four or five TRBV segments more frequent in patients than controls, and TRBV5-6, TRBV5-1 and TRBV20-1 were among them.

The clonotype originates from a girl aged 2 to 9 with multiple sclerosis. The chain is built from TRBV20-1 and TRBJ2-4, with no clear D. The sequencing sample was made of blood. The CDR3, as DNA: TGCAGTGCTAGAGACTTAGCCAAAAACATTCAGTACTTC. It yields the protein CSARDLAKNIQYF.